This entry describes one T cell receptor (beta chain). The germline V gene encodes CDR1 MNHNY and CDR2 SVGAGI (reference sequence). This CDR3 has 15 amino acids. The V end was cut by 4 bases, the J end by 6 bases, with 13 bases between. This specimen comes from a study of Ad26.COV2.S vaccination and SARS-CoV-2 variants. At the level of the study: Sample donor was a member of the COV1001 Ad26.COV2.S trial arm. Into the muscle, Ad26.COV2.S was dosed once or twice, 56 days apart.

The method was immunoSEQ multiplex PCR; TCRdb's version includes in-frame clones alone and lacks a portion of them. The sample carries roughly 380,000 clones, around 86% recorded once. Treatment given: roughly 19 received Ad26.COV2.S at low or high dose, single or two shots; about 5 received placebo; per-sample allocation not given. Sample collection was performed on day 63 after the first vaccine or placebo injection. This receptor was obtained from a person between 18 and 60 years old who received the Ad26.COV2.S COVID-19 vaccine or a placebo. The rearrangement joins TRBV6-6 to TRBJ1-6; tentatively, D is TRBD1 (6 bases). The sequences come from peripheral blood, collected in a trial of Ad26.COV2.S vaccine versus placebo. In DNA, the CDR3 is TGTGCCAGCAGTTCCCAGGGGTTTGGTAATTCACCCCTCCACTTT. Translated: CASSSQGFGNSPLHF.